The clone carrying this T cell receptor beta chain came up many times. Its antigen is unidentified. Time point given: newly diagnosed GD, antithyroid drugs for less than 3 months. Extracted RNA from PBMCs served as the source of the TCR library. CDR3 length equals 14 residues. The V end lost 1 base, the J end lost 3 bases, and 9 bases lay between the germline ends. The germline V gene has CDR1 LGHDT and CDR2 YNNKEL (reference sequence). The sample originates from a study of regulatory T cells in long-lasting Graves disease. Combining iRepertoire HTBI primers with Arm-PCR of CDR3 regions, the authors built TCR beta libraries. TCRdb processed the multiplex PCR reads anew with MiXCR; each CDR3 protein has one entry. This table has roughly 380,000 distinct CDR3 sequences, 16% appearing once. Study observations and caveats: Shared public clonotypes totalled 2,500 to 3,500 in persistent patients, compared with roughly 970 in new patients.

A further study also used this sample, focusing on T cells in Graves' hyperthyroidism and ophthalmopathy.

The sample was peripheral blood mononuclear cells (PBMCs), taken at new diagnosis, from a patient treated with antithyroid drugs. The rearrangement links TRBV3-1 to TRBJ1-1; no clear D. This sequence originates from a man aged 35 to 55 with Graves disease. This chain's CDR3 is CASSQAHSHTEAFF. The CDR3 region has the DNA TGTGCCAGCAGCCAAGCTCACAGCCACACTGAAGCTTTCTTT.